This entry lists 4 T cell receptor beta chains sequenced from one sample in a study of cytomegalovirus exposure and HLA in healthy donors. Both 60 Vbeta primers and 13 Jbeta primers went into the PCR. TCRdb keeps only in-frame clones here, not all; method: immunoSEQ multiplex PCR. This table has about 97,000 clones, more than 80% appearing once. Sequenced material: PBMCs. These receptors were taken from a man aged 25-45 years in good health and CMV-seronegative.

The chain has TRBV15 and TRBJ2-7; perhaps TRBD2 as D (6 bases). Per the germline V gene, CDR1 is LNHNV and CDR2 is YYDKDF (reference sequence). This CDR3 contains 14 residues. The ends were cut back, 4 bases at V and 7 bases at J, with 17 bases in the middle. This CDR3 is CATSNEKGAGEQYF. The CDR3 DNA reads TGTGCCACCAGCAACGAAAAGGGTGCGGGGGAGCAGTACTTC.

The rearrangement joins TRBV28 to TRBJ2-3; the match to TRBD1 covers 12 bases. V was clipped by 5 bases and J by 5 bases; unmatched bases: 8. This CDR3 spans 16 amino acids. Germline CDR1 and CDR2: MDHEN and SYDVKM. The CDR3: CASSVSRDRGLDTQYF. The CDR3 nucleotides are TGTGCCAGCAGTGTATCCCGGGACAGGGGGCTAGATACGCAGTATTTT.

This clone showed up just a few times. The CDR3 sequence: CASSRAGGPYEQYF. Written as DNA, the CDR3 is TGCGCCAGCAGCCGGGCAGGCGGGCCCTACGAGCAGTACTTC. The chain has TRBV4-3 and TRBJ2-7; possible D gene TRBD2, 5 bases. V was cut by 4 bases and J by 2 bases, with 12 bases left in between. Germline V gene data show CDR1 as LGHNA and CDR2 as YSLEER. This CDR3 comprises 14 residues.

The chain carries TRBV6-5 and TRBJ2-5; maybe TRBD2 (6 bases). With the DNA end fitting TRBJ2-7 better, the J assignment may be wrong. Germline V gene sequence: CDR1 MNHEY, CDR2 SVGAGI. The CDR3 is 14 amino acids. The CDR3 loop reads CASKIGGEGYEQYF. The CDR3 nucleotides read TGTGCCAGCAAAATCGGGGGAGAGGGCTACGAGCAGTACTTC.